These T cell receptor beta chains were read from a single sample in a study of identifying expanded T cells in peripheral blood. The protocol was immunoSEQ multiplex PCR, while the TCRdb copy is restricted to in-frame clones and leaves out a portion. In the table there are around 66,000 clones, roughly 86% of which are singletons. Sequences were obtained from blood. The receptors stem from a person between 18 and 75 years old in good health. The CDR3 runs from the conserved cysteine through the conserved F or W. The D gene is left open where the match is weak. The size of a clone is reported for some rows only, either as once, few or many, or as a class for expanded clones.

J gene,D gene,V gene,CDR3 length,clone size,CDR3 protein,CDR3 DNA
TRBJ2-7,-,TRBV4-1,14,few,CASSRQGISYEQYF,TGCGCCAGCAGCCGCCAGGGAATCTCCTACGAGCAGTACTTC
TRBJ2-4,-,TRBV19,15,-,CASKVSRRAKNIQYF,TGTGCCAGTAAGGTGTCCCGGAGAGCCAAAAACATTCAGTACTTC
TRBJ1-5,-,TRBV7-8,16,-,CASSLSGVRSNQPQHF,TGTGCCAGCAGCTTATCTGGGGTAAGAAGCAATCAGCCCCAGCATTTT
TRBJ2-3,-,TRBV7-2,16,-,CASSLGTQGGADTQYF,TGTGCCAGCAGCTTAGGGACACAGGGAGGGGCAGATACGCAGTATTTT
TRBJ2-7,TRBD2,TRBV2,15,once,CASSASAGGSSEQYF,TGTGCCAGCAGTGCCTCGGCGGGAGGGTCCTCCGAGCAGTACTTC
TRBJ1-4,TRBD1,TRBV9,15,-,CASSPGQVNNEKLFF,TGTGCCAGCAGCCCGGGACAGGTCAACAATGAAAAACTGTTTTTT
TRBJ2-3,TRBD2,TRBV5-1,18,-,CASSLEGFVSGGADTQYF,TGCGCCAGCAGCTTGGAAGGGTTTGTTAGCGGGGGTGCAGATACGCAGTATTTT
TRBJ2-3,TRBD2,TRBV7-2,15,once,CASSLSGRLGDTQYF,TGTGCCAGCAGCCTTAGCGGGAGGCTCGGAGATACGCAGTATTTT
TRBJ1-2,-,TRBV6-7,17,once,CASSYSPRQDGPYGYTF,TGTGCCAGCAGTTACTCTCCCCGGCAGGATGGCCCTTATGGCTACACCTTC
TRBJ2-2,TRBD1,TRBV9,16,-,CASSERQGLNTGELFF,TGTGCCAGCAGCGAACGACAGGGCCTGAACACCGGGGAGCTGTTTTTT
TRBJ2-1,-,TRBV5-1,15,-,CASSLRGAMYNEQFF,TGCGCCAGCAGCTTGAGGGGCGCGATGTACAATGAGCAGTTCTTC
TRBJ1-1,-,TRBV7-2,13,-,CASSSYTAVGAFF,TGTGCCAGCAGCTCCTATACAGCCGTAGGAGCTTTCTTT
TRBJ2-5,-,TRBV7-9,14,-,CASSLGTDQETQYF,TGTGCCAGCAGCTTAGGTACCGATCAAGAGACCCAGTACTTC
TRBJ2-1,TRBD1,TRBV7-3,15,-,CASAPEGGMYNEQFF,TGTGCCAGCGCCCCGGAAGGGGGCATGTACAATGAGCAGTTCTTC
TRBJ2-7,TRBD1,TRBV6-1,12,-,CASRGQTYEQYF,TGTGCCAGCAGGGGACAGACCTACGAGCAGTACTTC
TRBJ1-2,-,TRBV21-1,12,-,CASSKGKYGYTF,TGTGCCAGCAGCAAAGGGAAATATGGCTACACCTTC
TRBJ2-1,TRBD2,TRBV4-3,16,few,CASSQLTRTRYNEQFF,TGCGCCAGCAGCCAACTTACTCGGACTAGATACAATGAGCAGTTCTTC
TRBJ1-1,TRBD1,TRBV30,16,-,CAWRATGVALNTEAFF,TGTGCCTGGAGGGCGACAGGGGTGGCTTTGAACACTGAAGCTTTCTTT
TRBJ2-6,-,TRBV23-1,18,-,CASSQSVRAFSGANVLTF,TGCGCCAGCAGTCAATCGGTCAGGGCCTTCTCTGGGGCCAACGTCCTGACTTTC
TRBJ1-2,-,TRBV28,13,-,CASSFYDNYGYTF,TGTGCCAGCAGTTTCTACGACAACTATGGCTACACCTTC
TRBJ2-5,-,TRBV7-9,14,once,CASSEMGGGETQYF,TGTGCCAGCAGCGAGATGGGGGGCGGGGAGACCCAGTACTTC
TRBJ2-5,TRBD2,TRBV6-1,17,-,CASSEAQGLGVVGTQYF,TGTGCCAGCAGTGAAGCGCAAGGACTAGGGGTCGTTGGGACCCAGTACTTC
TRBJ2-2,-,TRBV5-1,13,once,CASSLQDTGELFF,TGCGCCAGCAGCTTACAGGACACCGGGGAGCTGTTTTTT
TRBJ1-2,-,TRBV9,15,-,CASSVGGRADYGYTF,TGTGCCAGCAGCGTAGGCGGGCGGGCAGACTATGGCTACACCTTC
TRBJ2-7,TRBD1,TRBV7-3,18,-,CASSLKLPSGTGHPEQYF,TGTGCCAGCAGCTTAAAATTACCGTCCGGGACAGGACACCCCGAGCAGTACTTC
TRBJ2-3,-,TRBV2,12,-,CASSAGTDTQYF,TGTGCCAGCTCGGCCGGCACAGATACGCAGTATTTT
TRBJ1-3,-,TRBV2,13,medium-sized,CASPRDGENTIYF,TGTGCCTCCCCTCGGGACGGGGAAAACACCATATATTTT
TRBJ2-1,TRBD2,TRBV7-9,15,-,CASSLELAVYNEQFF,TGTGCCAGCAGCTTAGAACTAGCGGTTTACAATGAGCAGTTCTTC
TRBJ2-3,TRBD2,TRBV11-2,16,-,CASSVLLAAGTDTQYF,TGTGCCAGCAGCGTCCTACTAGCGGCAGGCACAGATACGCAGTATTTT
TRBJ2-1,TRBD2,TRBV10-3,17,-,CAISERVRAGAPNEQFF,TGTGCCATCAGTGAGCGAGTCCGAGCGGGAGCCCCCAATGAGCAGTTCTTC
TRBJ2-3,-,TRBV2,16,-,CASSVGFAQGTDTQYF,TGTGCCAGCAGCGTGGGATTTGCACAGGGTACAGATACGCAGTATTTT
TRBJ1-5,-,TRBV15,16,once,CATSRDRGTANQPQHF,TGTGCCACCAGCAGAGATCGTGGCACGGCAAATCAGCCCCAGCATTTT
TRBJ2-4,-,TRBV19,17,-,CASSILGEATTTNIQYF,TGTGCCAGTAGTATCTTGGGGGAGGCTACAACAACGAACATTCAGTACTTC
TRBJ2-1,TRBD2,TRBV7-9,14,-,CASNIAGEYDEQFF,TGTGCCAGCAATATAGCGGGAGAGTACGATGAGCAGTTCTTC
TRBJ1-2,-,TRBV10-2,12,once,CASSESFYGYTF,TGCGCCAGCAGTGAGTCGTTCTATGGCTACACCTTC
TRBJ2-2,TRBD1,TRBV28,14,few,CASTGTGVTGELFF,TGTGCCAGCACCGGGACAGGGGTAACCGGGGAGCTGTTTTTT
TRBJ1-3,-,TRBV4-3,16,-,CASSQNRGRSGNTIYF,TGCGCCAGCAGCCAAAATAGGGGCCGCTCTGGAAACACCATATATTTT
TRBJ1-1,-,TRBV9,15,once,CASSGLGRLNTEAFF,TGTGCCAGCAGCGGGCTCGGACGGTTGAACACTGAAGCTTTCTTT
TRBJ2-7,-,TRBV7-9,14,-,CASSPSPLRREQYF,TGTGCCAGCAGCCCCTCCCCCCTTCGCCGGGAGCAGTACTTC
TRBJ1-5,-,TRBV7-9,15,-,CASSPGTAGGWPQHF,TGTGCCAGCAGCCCGGGGACCGCCGGTGGATGGCCCCAGCATTTT
TRBJ2-1,-,TRBV12-5,17,-,CASGLGQVPSPYNEQFF,TGTGCTAGTGGTTTGGGACAGGTTCCAAGCCCCTACAATGAGCAGTTCTTC
TRBJ1-5,-,TRBV7-2,15,-,CASSRTGNSNQPQHF,TGTGCCAGCAGCCGCACAGGGAATAGCAATCAGCCCCAGCATTTT
TRBJ1-4,-,TRBV5-1,14,-,CASSLGGLGEKLFF,TGCGCCAGCAGCTTGGGAGGGCTCGGTGAAAAACTGTTTTTT
TRBJ2-7,-,TRBV2,15,-,CASSVDIVVSYEQYF,TGTGCCAGCAGCGTGGACATAGTCGTATCCTACGAGCAGTACTTC
TRBJ1-3,-,TRBV6-5,16,once,CASSYSLVFSGNTIYF,TGTGCCAGCAGTTACTCCCTAGTCTTCTCTGGAAACACCATATATTTT
TRBJ2-2,TRBD1,TRBV7-2,15,-,CASSSRTGVTGELFF,TGTGCCAGCAGCTCCAGGACAGGGGTAACCGGGGAGCTGTTTTTT
TRBJ2-7,TRBD1,TRBV29-1,16,-,CSVEKGDRGYPYEQYF,TGCAGCGTTGAAAAGGGGGACAGGGGGTATCCCTACGAGCAGTACTTC